The 27 T cell receptor beta chains presented below share a single source sample, sequenced in a study of shared clonotypes between healthy human individuals. Sequenced by immunoSEQ multiplex PCR; TCRdb stores in-frame clones only, minus some. The table shows roughly 2,500,000 clones, with over 85% occurring only once. The sequencing sample was made of naive CD4+ T cells from PBMCs. Subset indicated: CD45RA+ positively selected. All receptors come from a man aged 18 to 29 in good health. Some clones in this sample may be carry-over from other donors' samples.

The chain has TRBV7-8 and TRBJ1-2; D remains unclear. The CDR3 length is 15 residues. Trimming removed 0 bases at V and 4 bases at J, with 12 bases between. Germline loops: CDR1 SGHVS, CDR2 FQNEAQ. Here the CDR3 reads CASSLAMYIPYGYTF. The CDR3 region has the DNA TGTGCCAGCAGCTTAGCAATGTATATCCCCTATGGCTACACCTTC.

The chain is built from TRBV7-8 and TRBJ2-1; 14 bases fit TRBD2. Germline CDR1 reads SGHVS; CDR2 reads FQNEAQ. The CDR3 extends over 16 amino acids. The V segment lost 5 bases and the J segment 9 bases; nucleotides outside the gene matches: 9. CDR3: CASSTGLAGGAGEQFF. The CDR3 DNA reads TGTGCCAGCAGCACTGGACTAGCGGGAGGAGCAGGTGAGCAGTTCTTC.

On this clone itself: Other nucleotide sequences in the sample specify the same CDR3. V usage is TRBV5-1 and J usage is TRBJ2-5; 8 bases are a match to TRBD1. The V gene end was trimmed by 5 bases and the J gene end by 4 bases; junction bases not matched to a gene: 7. There are 14 residues in the CDR3. Germline loops: CDR1 SGHRS, CDR2 YFSETQ. CDR3 nucleotide sequence: TGCGCCAGCAGTACCGGGACAGGTGTAGAGACCCAGTACTTC. Translating it yields CASSTGTGVETQYF.

The chain employs TRBV5-4 and TRBJ2-4, with D possibly being TRBD2 (5 bases). V shed 4 bases and J shed 3 bases, with 14 bases lying between them. The CDR3 is 15 residues long. Germline-derived CDR1 and CDR2 are SGHNT and YYREEE (reference sequence). The CDR3 protein is CASSQPSGYKNIQYF. In DNA form, the CDR3 reads TGTGCCAGCAGCCAACCCAGCGGCTACAAAAACATTCAGTACTTC.

The rearrangement joins TRBV28 to TRBJ2-1; D is possibly TRBD2 (6 bases). Germline values: CDR1 MDHEN, CDR2 SYDVKM. The V and J ends lost 7 bases and 8 bases respectively, with 12 bases between them. CDR3 length: 12 residues. The CDR3 DNA follows: TGTGCCAGCAATTATAGGGAGGATGAGCAGTTCTTC. This gives the protein CASNYREDEQFF.

The chain combines TRBV9 with TRBJ2-3, with D possibly called TRBD1 or TRBD2 (6 bases each). Trimming stripped 3 bases from V and 2 bases from J, with 16 bases between. The CDR3 has 16 amino acids. The germline V gene encodes CDR1 SGDLS and CDR2 YYNGEE. In DNA, the CDR3 is TGTGCCAGCAGCGCGGGGGCGGGCGGTGACACAGATACGCAGTATTTT. Translating it yields CASSAGAGGDTDTQYF.

The genes are TRBV2 and TRBJ2-6, with D tentatively TRBD2 (7 bases). The V and J ends lost 6 bases and 0 bases respectively, with 21 bases between them. The CDR3 totals 19 residues. Germline V CDR1 and CDR2: SNHLY, FYNNEI. The CDR3 spells CASRNPPGGALSGANVLTF. The CDR3 DNA follows: TGTGCCAGCAGGAATCCTCCGGGGGGCGCCCTCTCTGGGGCCAACGTCCTGACTTTC.

J is TRBJ1-3 and V is TRBV7-2; 8 bases are shared with TRBD1. Germline CDR1 and CDR2: SGHTA and FQGNSA. The CDR3 covers 14 residues. The J segment lost 6 bases and the V segment lost 5 bases, leaving 6 bases of the junction unmatched. The CDR3 reads CASSPTTGENTIYF. The DNA for the CDR3 is TGTGCCAGCAGCCCAACGACAGGGGAAAACACCATATATTTT.

This chain joins TRBV9 and TRBJ2-2, with 7 positions matching TRBD2. Trimming cost V 0 bases and J 4 bases; bases outside gene matches: 9. Germline CDR1 and CDR2: SGDLS and YYNGEE. This CDR3 is 17 amino acids long. The CDR3 here is CASSVAPTSAGTGELFF. Here the CDR3 DNA reads TGTGCCAGCAGCGTAGCCCCAACTAGCGCGGGCACCGGGGAGCTGTTTTTT. Supplemented by reference TRBV9 and TRBJ2-2, the full variable domain reads DSGVTQTPKHLITATGQRVTLRCSPRSGDLSVYWYQQSLDQGLQFLIQYYNGEERAKGNILERFSAQQFPDLHSELNLSSLELGDSALYFCASSVAPTSAGTGELFFGEGSRLTVL.

V gene TRBV7-9 combines with J gene TRBJ2-7, with a possible D match to TRBD1 (6 bases). Looked up from germline, CDR1 is SEHNR and CDR2 is FQNEAQ (reference sequence). CDR3 size: 15 residues. V was trimmed by 1 base and J by 6 bases, leaving 16 bases between them. The DNA for the CDR3 is TGTGCCAGCAGCTTAGTTCGTGACAGGTCGCTCGAGCAGTACTTC. This gives the protein CASSLVRDRSLEQYF. The full variable domain, rest sourced from reference TRBV7-9 and TRBJ2-7, is DTGVSQNPRHKITKRGQNVTFRCDPISEHNRLYWYRQTLGQGPEFLTYFQNEAQLEKSRLLSDRFSAERPKGSFSTLEIQRTEQGDSAMYLCASSLVRDRSLEQYFGPGTRLTVT.

The CDR3 DNA reads as TGTGCCAGCAGCTCCGGGACAGGGGGCGCGGGGACTGAAGCTTTCTTT. It specifies CASSSGTGGAGTEAFF. The V call is TRBV28, the J call TRBJ1-1; 12 bases are shared with TRBD1. The V and J ends lost 6 bases and 5 bases, in that order; junction bases with no gene match: 10. CDR3 size: 16 residues. The germline gives CDR1 MDHEN, CDR2 SYDVKM.

As for this clone: The sample has other DNA sequences that encode this CDR3 too. The rearrangement joins TRBV5-4 to TRBJ2-5, with TRBD1 identical over 7 bases. Germline V lookup: CDR1 SGHNT, CDR2 YYREEE (reference sequence). There are 13 residues in the CDR3. Germline trimming cut 3 bases from V and 3 bases from J; bases unmatched to any gene: 2. Here the CDR3 reads CASSSGTEETQYF. Here the CDR3 DNA reads TGTGCCAGCAGCTCCGGGACAGAAGAGACCCAGTACTTC.

The chain combines TRBV9 with TRBJ1-4; D perhaps matches TRBD1 (5 bases). The germline V gene has CDR1 SGDLS and CDR2 YYNGEE. The CDR3 has 15 amino acids. V was pared by 2 bases and J by 4 bases, with 12 bases between. CDR3 bases: TGTGCCAGCAGCGTGGCCCTGGGGCTTAATGAAAAACTGTTTTTT. It encodes CASSVALGLNEKLFF.

This rearrangement joins TRBV28 to TRBJ2-1; 7 positions match TRBD1. Germline lookup yields CDR1 MDHEN and CDR2 SYDVKM. CDR3 length equals 16 residues. V lost 4 bases, J lost 5 bases, and 11 bases stayed unmatched. CDR3 DNA: TGTGCCAGCAGTTCGCAACCGGGACAGTACCACAATGAGCAGTTCTTC. The encoded protein is CASSSQPGQYHNEQFF.

Worth noting for this clone: The same CDR3 arises from other DNA sequences in this sample as well. The chain employs TRBV5-1 and TRBJ2-3; TRBD2 matches at 10 bases. Germline lookup yields CDR1 SGHRS and CDR2 YFSETQ. This CDR3 spans 15 amino acids. The V and J ends lost 3 bases and 2 bases, in that order; junction bases with no gene match: 3. CDR3 residues: CASSSSGRDTDTQYF. The CDR3 region has the DNA TGCGCCAGCAGCTCGAGCGGGAGGGACACAGATACGCAGTATTTT.

This chain joins TRBV13 and TRBJ2-7; D gene ambiguous. Trimming removed 5 bases from V and 0 bases from J, with 8 bases in between. The CDR3 length is 13 residues. The germline V gene encodes CDR1 PRHDT and CDR2 FYEKMQ (reference sequence). CDR3 in DNA: TGTGCCAGCAGCACACACCGCTCCTACGAGCAGTACTTC. Its protein is CASSTHRSYEQYF.

This sequence joins TRBV30 and TRBJ1-5; the D gene is possibly TRBD1 (5 bases). Trimming left V 0 bases short and J 10 bases short, with 10 bases between. Per germline, CDR1 GTSNPN and CDR2 SVGIG (reference sequence). This CDR3 has 12 amino acids. This CDR3 is CAWSVGGGPQHF. DNA for the CDR3: TGTGCCTGGAGTGTTGGGGGTGGCCCCCAGCATTTT. Full variable domain (missing parts from reference TRBV30 and TRBJ1-5): SQTIHQWPATLVQPVGSPLSLECTVEGTSNPNLYWYRQAAGRGLQLLFYSVGIGQISSEVPQNLSASRPQDRQFILSSKKLLLSDSGFYLCAWSVGGGPQHFGDGTRLSIL.

V usage is TRBV29-1 and J usage is TRBJ2-5; perhaps D is TRBD1 or TRBD2 (5 bases each). Deletions cut 6 bases from V and 1 base from J, with 9 bases between. This CDR3 has 12 residues. The germline gives CDR1 SQVTM, CDR2 ANQGSEA. Written as DNA, the CDR3 is TGCAGCGTCGCCGGGACCCAAGAGACCCAGTACTTC. Protein: CSVAGTQETQYF.

The gene calls are TRBV5-1 and TRBJ2-2; 10 bases are shared with TRBD2. The CDR3 is 15 residues long. V was pared by 3 bases and J by 5 bases, with 4 bases of the junction left unmatched. In germline, CDR1 is SGHRS, CDR2 YFSETQ. This CDR3 is CASSYTSGITGELFF. The CDR3 DNA reads as TGCGCCAGCAGCTATACTAGCGGGATAACCGGGGAGCTGTTTTTT. Together with reference TRBV5-1 and TRBJ2-2, the CDR3 gives the full variable domain: KAGVTQTPRYLIKTRGQQVTLSCSPISGHRSVSWYQQTPGQGLQFLFEYFSETQRNKGNFPGRFSGRQFSNSRSEMNVSTLELGDSALYLCASSYTSGITGELFFGEGSRLTVL.

The rearrangement joins TRBV27 to TRBJ1-6; D call uncertain. CDR3 length: 12 amino acids. Germline CDR1 reads MNHEY; CDR2 reads SMNVEV (reference sequence). Between the trimmed V and J ends, which lost 5 bases and 9 bases, there was a span of 8 bases. The CDR3 DNA follows: TGTGCCAGCAGTACGCCGCCTTCACCCCTCCACTTT. It specifies CASSTPPSPLHF.

V gene TRBV6-1 combines with J gene TRBJ2-7, with D maybe TRBD2 (6 bases). V lost 0 bases and J 3 bases, leaving 15 bases between the germline ends. Germline V gene lookup returns CDR1 MNHNS and CDR2 SASEGT. This CDR3 contains 16 residues. CDR3 sequence reads: CASSEAGGAPFYEQYF. CDR3 nucleotides: TGTGCCAGCAGTGAAGCAGGCGGGGCGCCCTTCTACGAGCAGTACTTC.

The chain recombines TRBV28 with TRBJ2-7; D is possibly TRBD1 (5 bases). This CDR3 spans 12 amino acids. The ends were cut back, 0 bases at V and 6 bases at J, with 6 bases in the middle. Germline V gives CDR1 MDHEN, CDR2 SYDVKM. For the CDR3, the DNA is TGTGCCAGCAGTTTATGGGGGCGCGAGCAGTACTTC. Translating it yields CASSLWGREQYF.

The chain employs TRBV4-3 and TRBJ1-4; TRBD1 is a possible D gene (5 bases). Germline V gene data show CDR1 as LGHNA and CDR2 as YSLEER. V was trimmed by 0 bases and J by 4 bases, leaving 21 bases between them. This CDR3 is built from 19 residues. The CDR3 sequence: CASSQEGHRNLGDNEKLFF. DNA for the CDR3: TGCGCCAGCAGCCAAGAGGGGCACAGAAACCTTGGGGATAATGAAAAACTGTTTTTT.

The chain links TRBV16 to TRBJ1-5, with D maybe TRBD1 (5 bases). The CDR3 extends over 15 amino acids. The germline gives CDR1 KGHSY, CDR2 FQNENV. Trimming removed 7 bases at V and 3 bases at J, with 16 bases between. The CDR3 DNA reads TGTGCCAGCAACAACCGGGGCCGAGCCAATCAGCCCCAGCATTTT. Protein: CASNNRGRANQPQHF.

This clone appeared a single time. This chain links TRBV6-4 with TRBJ1-3; D is perhaps TRBD1 (5 bases). Germline CDR1 and CDR2: MRHNA and SNTAGT. V was cut by 7 bases and J by 0 bases, with 19 bases left in between. The CDR3 spans 17 residues. As DNA, the CDR3 is TGTGCCAGCATTATTCGAGAACAGGTCCCCTCTGGAAACACCATATATTTT. Residues: CASIIREQVPSGNTIYF.

This CDR3 is CASSPTEGVTYEQYF. The CDR3 coding sequence is TGTGCCAGCTCTCCCACGGAGGGGGTCACCTACGAGCAGTACTTC. V is TRBV18 and J is TRBJ2-7; D may match TRBD1 or TRBD2 (6 bases each). This CDR3 is 15 amino acids long. Trimming left V 6 bases short and J 2 bases short, with 17 bases between. In germline, CDR1 is KGHSH, CDR2 LQKENI.

Note on this clone: The sample has other DNA sequences that encode this CDR3 too. This sequence joins TRBV5-1 and TRBJ1-2; 7 bases are shared with TRBD1. The germline CDR1 and CDR2 sequences are SGHRS and YFSETQ. The CDR3 sequence is 14 residues long. Germline trimming cut 0 bases from V and 1 base from J; bases unmatched to any gene: 0. The DNA for the CDR3 is TGCGCCAGCAGCTTGGGACAGGGTAACTATGGCTACACCTTC. Amino acid sequence: CASSLGQGNYGYTF.